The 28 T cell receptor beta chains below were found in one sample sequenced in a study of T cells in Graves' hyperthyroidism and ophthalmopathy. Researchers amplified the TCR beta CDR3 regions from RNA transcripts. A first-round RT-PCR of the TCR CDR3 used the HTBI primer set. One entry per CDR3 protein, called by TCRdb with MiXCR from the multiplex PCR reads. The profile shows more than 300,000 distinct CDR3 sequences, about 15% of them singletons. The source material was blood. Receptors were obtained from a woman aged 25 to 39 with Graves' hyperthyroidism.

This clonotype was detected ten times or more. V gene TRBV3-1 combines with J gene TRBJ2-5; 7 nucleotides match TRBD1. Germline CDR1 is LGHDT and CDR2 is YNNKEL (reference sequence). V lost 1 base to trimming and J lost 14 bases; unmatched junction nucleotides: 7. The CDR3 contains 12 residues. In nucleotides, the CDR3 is TGTGCCAGCAGCCAAGGTGGACGGGACAGTTACTTC. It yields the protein CASSQGGRDSYF.

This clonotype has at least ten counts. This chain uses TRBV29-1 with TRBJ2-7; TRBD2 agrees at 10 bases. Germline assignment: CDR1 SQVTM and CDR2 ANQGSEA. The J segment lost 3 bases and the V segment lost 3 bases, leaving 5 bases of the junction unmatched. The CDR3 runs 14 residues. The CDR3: CSVEGTSGNYEQYF. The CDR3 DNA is TGCAGCGTTGAGGGAACTAGCGGGAACTACGAGCAGTACTTC.

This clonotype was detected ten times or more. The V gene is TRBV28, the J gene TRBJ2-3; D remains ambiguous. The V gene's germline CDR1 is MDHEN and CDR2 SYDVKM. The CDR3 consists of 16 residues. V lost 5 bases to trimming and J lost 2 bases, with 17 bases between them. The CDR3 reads CASSPAITLVTDTQYF. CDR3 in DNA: TGTGCCAGCAGTCCTGCAATTACCCTAGTCACAGATACGCAGTATTTT. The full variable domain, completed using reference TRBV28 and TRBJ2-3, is DVKVTQSSRYLVKRTGEKVFLECVQDMDHENMFWYRQDPGLGLRLIYFSYDVKMKEKGDIPEGYSVSREKKERFSLILESASTNQTSMYLCASSPAITLVTDTQYFGPGTRLTVL.

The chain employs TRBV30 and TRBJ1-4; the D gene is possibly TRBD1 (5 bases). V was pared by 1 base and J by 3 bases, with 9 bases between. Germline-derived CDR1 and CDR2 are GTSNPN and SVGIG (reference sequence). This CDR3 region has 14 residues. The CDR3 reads CAWSDGAPNEKLFF. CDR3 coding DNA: TGTGCCTGGAGTGATGGGGCACCTAATGAAAAACTGTTTTTT.

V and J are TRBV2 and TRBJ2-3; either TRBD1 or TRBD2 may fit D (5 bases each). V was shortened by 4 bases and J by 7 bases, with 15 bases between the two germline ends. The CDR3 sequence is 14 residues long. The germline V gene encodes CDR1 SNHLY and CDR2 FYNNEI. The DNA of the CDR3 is TGTGCCAGCAGTGGCCGGGGCCGGAATAATACGCAGTATTTT. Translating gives CASSGRGRNNTQYF.

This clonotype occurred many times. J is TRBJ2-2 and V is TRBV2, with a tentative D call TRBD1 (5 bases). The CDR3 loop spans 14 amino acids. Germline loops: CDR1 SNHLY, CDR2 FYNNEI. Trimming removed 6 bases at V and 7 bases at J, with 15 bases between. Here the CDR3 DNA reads TGTGCCAGCAGCCAAAGGGGCGAGAGCGGGGAGCTGTTTTTT. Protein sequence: CASSQRGESGELFF.

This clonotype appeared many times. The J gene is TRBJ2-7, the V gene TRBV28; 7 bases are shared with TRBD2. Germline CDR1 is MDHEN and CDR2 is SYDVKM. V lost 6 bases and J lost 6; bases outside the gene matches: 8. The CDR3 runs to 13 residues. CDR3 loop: CASSKPSGREQYF. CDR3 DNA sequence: TGTGCCAGCAGCAAACCTAGCGGTCGCGAGCAGTACTTC.

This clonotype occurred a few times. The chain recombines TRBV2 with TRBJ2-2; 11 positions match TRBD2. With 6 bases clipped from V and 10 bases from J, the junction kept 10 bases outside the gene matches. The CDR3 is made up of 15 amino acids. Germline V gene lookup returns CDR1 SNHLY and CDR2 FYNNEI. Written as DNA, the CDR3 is TGTGCCAGCAGGGACCTAGCGGGAGGAAAGTCGGAGCTGTTTTTT. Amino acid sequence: CASRDLAGGKSELFF.

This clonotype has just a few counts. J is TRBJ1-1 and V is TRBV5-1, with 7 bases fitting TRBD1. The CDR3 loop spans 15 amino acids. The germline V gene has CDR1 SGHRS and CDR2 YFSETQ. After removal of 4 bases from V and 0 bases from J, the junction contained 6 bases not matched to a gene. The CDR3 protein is CASSPGQLMNTEAFF. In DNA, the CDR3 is TGCGCCAGCAGCCCGGGACAGCTAATGAACACTGAAGCTTTCTTT.

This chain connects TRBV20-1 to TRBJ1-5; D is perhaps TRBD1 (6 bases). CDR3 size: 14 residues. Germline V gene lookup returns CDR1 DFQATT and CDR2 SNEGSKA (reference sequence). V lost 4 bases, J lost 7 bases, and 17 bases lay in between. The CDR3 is CSATREGGGQPQHF. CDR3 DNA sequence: TGCAGTGCTACCAGAGAGGGGGGAGGGCAGCCCCAGCATTTT.

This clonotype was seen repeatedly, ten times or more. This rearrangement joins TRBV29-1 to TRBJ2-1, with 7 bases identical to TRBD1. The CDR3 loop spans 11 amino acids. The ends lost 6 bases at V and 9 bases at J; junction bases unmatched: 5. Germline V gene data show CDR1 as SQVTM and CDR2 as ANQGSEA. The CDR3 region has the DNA TGCAGCGTCAGACAGGGCGGTGAGCAGTTCTTC. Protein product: CSVRQGGEQFF.

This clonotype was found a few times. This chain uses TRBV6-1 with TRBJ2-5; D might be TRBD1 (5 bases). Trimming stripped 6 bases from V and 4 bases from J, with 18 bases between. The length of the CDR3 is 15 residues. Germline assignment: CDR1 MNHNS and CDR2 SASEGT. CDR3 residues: CASSIPHLDRETQYF. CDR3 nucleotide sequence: TGTGCCAGCAGCATCCCCCACTTAGACAGAGAGACCCAGTACTTC.

The CDR3 sequence: CASSPRQGIISPLHF. The CDR3 DNA reads as TGTGCCAGCAGCCCAAGACAGGGAATTATTTCACCCCTCCACTTT. The chain uses TRBV9 and TRBJ1-6, with 7 bases aligning to TRBD1. Germline assignment: CDR1 SGDLS and CDR2 YYNGEE. There are 15 residues in the CDR3. V dropped 4 bases and J dropped 9; count of bases not matched to a gene: 10.

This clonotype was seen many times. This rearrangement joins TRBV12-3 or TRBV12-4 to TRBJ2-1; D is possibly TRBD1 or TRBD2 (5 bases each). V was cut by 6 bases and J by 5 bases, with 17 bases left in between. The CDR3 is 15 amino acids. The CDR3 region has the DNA TGTGCCAGCAGGCCGTTCCGGGACGGGGACAATGAGCAGTTCTTC. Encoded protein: CASRPFRDGDNEQFF.

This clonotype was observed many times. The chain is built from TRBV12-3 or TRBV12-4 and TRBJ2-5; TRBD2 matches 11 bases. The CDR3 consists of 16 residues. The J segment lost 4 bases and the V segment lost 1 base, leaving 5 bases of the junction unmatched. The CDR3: CASSLVAGGPRETQYF. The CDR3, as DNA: TGTGCCAGCAGTTTAGTAGCGGGAGGGCCGCGAGAGACCCAGTACTTC.

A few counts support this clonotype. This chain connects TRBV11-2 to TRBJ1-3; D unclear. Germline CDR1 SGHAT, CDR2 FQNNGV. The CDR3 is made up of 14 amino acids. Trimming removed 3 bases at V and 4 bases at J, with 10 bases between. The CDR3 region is CASSFPRSGNTIYF. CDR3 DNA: TGTGCCAGCAGCTTCCCCAGGTCCGGAAACACCATATATTTT.

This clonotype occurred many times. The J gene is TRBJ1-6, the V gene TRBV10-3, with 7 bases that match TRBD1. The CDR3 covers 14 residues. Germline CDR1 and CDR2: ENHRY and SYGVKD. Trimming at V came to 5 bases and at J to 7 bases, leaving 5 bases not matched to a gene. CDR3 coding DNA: TGTGCCATCAGTAAAAAGACAGGGAATTCACCCCTCCACTTT. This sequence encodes CAISKKTGNSPLHF.

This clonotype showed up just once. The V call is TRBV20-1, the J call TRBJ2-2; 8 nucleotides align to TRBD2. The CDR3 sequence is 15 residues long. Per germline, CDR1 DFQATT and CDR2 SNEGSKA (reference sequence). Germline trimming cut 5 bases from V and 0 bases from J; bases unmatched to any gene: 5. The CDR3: CSAPAAGANTGELFF. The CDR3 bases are TGCAGTGCTCCCGCAGCGGGAGCGAACACCGGGGAGCTGTTTTTT.

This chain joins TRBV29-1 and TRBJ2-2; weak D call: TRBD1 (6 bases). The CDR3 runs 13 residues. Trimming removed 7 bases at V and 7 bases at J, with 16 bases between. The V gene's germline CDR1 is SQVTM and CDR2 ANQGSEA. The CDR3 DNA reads TGCAGCGCACTAACAGGGAGAATCGGGGAGCTGTTTTTT. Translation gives CSALTGRIGELFF.

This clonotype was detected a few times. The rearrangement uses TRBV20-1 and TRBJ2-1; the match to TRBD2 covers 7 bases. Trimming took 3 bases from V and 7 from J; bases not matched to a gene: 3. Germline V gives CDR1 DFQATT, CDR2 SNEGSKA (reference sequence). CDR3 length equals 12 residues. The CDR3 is CSASRTRNEQFF. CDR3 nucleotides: TGCAGTGCTAGTAGGACTAGGAATGAGCAGTTCTTC.

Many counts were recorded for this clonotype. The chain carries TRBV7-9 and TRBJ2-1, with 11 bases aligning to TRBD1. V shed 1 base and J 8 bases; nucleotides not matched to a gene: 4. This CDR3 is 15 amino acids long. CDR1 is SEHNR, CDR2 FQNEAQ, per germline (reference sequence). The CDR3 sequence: CASSLGWTGGDEQFF. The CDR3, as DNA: TGTGCCAGCAGCTTAGGATGGACAGGGGGCGATGAGCAGTTCTTC.

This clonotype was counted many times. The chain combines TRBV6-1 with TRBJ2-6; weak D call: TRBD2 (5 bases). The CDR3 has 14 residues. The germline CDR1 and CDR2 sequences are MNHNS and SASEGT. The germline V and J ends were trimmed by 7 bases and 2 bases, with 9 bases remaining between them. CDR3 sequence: CASKLDPGANVLTF. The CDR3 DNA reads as TGTGCCAGCAAACTAGATCCTGGGGCCAACGTCCTGACTTTC.

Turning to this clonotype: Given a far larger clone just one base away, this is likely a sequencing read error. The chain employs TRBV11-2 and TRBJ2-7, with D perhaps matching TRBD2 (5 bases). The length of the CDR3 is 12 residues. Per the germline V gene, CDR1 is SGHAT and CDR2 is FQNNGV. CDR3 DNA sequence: TGTGCCAGCAGCTTAAGCGGTTACGCGCAGTACTTC. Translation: CASSLSGYAQYF.

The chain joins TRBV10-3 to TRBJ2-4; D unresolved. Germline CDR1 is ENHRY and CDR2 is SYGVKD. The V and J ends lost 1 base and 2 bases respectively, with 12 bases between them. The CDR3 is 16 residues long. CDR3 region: CAISELRVPPKNIQYF. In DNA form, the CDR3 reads TGTGCCATCAGTGAGTTAAGGGTTCCGCCCAAAAACATTCAGTACTTC.

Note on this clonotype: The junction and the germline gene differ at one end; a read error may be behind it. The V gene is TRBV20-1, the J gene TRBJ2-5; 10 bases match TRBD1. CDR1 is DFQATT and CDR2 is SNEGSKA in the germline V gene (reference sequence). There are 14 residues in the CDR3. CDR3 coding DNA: TGCGGTGCTAGCCGGGACAGGGGTGAAGAGACCCAGTACTTC. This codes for CGASRDRGEETQYF.

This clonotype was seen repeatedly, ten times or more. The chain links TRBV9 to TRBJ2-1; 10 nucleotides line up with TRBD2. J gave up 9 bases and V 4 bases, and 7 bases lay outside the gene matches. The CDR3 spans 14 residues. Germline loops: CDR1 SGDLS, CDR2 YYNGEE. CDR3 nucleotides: TGTGCCAGCAGCCTCGGGACTAGCGCCGCTGAGCAGTTCTTC. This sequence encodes CASSLGTSAAEQFF.

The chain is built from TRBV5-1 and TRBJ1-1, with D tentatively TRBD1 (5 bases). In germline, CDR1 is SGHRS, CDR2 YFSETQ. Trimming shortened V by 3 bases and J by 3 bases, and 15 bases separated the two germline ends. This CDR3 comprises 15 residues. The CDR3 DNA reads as TGCGCCAGCAGCTGGGGGTGGGGACGAGACACTGAAGCTTTCTTT. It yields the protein CASSWGWGRDTEAFF.

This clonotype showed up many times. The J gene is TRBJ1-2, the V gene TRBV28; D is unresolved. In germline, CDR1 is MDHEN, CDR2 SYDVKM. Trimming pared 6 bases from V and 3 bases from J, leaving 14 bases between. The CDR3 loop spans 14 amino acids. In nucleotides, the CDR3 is TGTGCCAGCAGGGATCGGGAGCACTACTATGGCTACACCTTC. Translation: CASRDREHYYGYTF.